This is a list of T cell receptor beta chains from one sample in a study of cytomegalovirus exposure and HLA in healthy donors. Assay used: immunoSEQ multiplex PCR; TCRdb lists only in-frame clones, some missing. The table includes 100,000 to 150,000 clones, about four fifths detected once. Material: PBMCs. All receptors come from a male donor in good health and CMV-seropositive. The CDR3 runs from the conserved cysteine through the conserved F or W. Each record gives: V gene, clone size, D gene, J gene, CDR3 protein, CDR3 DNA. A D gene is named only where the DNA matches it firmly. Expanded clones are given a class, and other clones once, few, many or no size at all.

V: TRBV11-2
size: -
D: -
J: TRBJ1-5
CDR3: CASSSRAGNQPQHF
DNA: TGTGCCAGCAGCTCTCGGGCAGGGAATCAGCCCCAGCATTTT

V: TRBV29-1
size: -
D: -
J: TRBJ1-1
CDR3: CSVEGPREAFF
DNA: TGCAGCGTTGAAGGCCCCAGGGAAGCTTTCTTT

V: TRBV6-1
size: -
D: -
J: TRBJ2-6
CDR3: CASSDPGANGLTF
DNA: TGTGCCAGCAGTGACCCTGGGGCCAACGGCCTGACTTTC

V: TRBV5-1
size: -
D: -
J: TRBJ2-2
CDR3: CASSLAAGGLFF
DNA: TGCGCCAGCAGCTTAGCGGCCGGGGGGCTGTTTTTT

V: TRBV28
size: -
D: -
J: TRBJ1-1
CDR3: CASSLGGMGTEAFF
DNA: TGTGCCAGCAGTTTGGGAGGGATGGGCACTGAAGCTTTCTTT

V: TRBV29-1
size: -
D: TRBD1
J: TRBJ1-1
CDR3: CSVERDRSNTEAFF
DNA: TGCAGCGTTGAACGGGACAGATCAAACACTGAAGCTTTCTTT

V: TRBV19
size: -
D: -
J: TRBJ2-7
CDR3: CASQAEGIPYEQYF
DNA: TGTGCCAGTCAAGCTGAGGGTATCCCCTACGAGCAGTACTTC

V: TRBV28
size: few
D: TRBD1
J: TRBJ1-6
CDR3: CASSGGQGGTQNNSPLHF
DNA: TGTGCCAGCAGTGGGGGACAGGGGGGGACCCAAAATAATTCACCCCTCCACTTT

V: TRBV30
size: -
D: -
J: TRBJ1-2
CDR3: CAWDRIRNTF
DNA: TGTGCCTGGGACAGGATAAGGAACACCTTC

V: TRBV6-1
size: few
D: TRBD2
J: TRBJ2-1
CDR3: CASSDGTSDHNEQFF
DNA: TGTGCCAGCAGCGACGGGACTAGCGACCACAATGAGCAGTTCTTC

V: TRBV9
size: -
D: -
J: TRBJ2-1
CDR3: CASSPREYEQFF
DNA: TGTGCCAGCAGCCCCCGGGAATATGAGCAGTTCTTC

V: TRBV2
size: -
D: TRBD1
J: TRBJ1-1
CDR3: CASRVDRTLRTEAFF
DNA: TGTGCCAGCAGGGTGGACAGGACCTTGCGGACTGAAGCTTTCTTT

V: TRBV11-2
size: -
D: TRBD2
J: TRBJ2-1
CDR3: CASSSTPLLAGDDNEQFF
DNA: TGTGCCAGCAGCTCGACCCCACTCCTAGCGGGAGACGACAATGAGCAGTTCTTC

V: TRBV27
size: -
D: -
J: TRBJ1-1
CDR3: CASSLMSGMNTEAFF
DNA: TGTGCCAGCAGTCTTATGTCGGGGATGAACACTGAAGCTTTCTTT

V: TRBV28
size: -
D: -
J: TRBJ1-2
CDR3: CASSLNTESYGYTF
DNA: TGTGCCAGCAGTTTAAATACAGAGTCCTATGGCTACACCTTC

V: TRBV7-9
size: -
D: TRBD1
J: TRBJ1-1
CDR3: CASRRRQGARTEAFF
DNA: TGTGCCAGCAGGCGAAGACAGGGGGCAAGGACTGAAGCTTTCTTT

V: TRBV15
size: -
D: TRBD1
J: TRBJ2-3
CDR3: CATSSGRQGRADTQYF
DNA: TGTGCCACCAGCTCGGGTCGACAGGGTCGAGCAGATACGCAGTATTTT

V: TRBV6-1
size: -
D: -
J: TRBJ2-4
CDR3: CASSERGSGLSGAKNIQYF
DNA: TGTGCCAGCAGTGAAAGAGGTAGCGGCCTCTCGGGAGCCAAAAACATTCAGTACTTC

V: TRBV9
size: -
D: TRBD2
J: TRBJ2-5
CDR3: CASSVHGLAETQYF
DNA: TGTGCCAGCAGCGTTCACGGACTAGCGGAGACCCAGTACTTC

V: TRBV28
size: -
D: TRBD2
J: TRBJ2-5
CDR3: CASSPGGRGQETQYF
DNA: TGTGCCAGCAGCCCCGGCGGGAGGGGTCAAGAGACCCAGTACTTC

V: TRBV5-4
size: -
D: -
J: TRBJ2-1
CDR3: CASSLGGGWRDYNEQFF
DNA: TGTGCCAGCAGCTTGGGGGGAGGCTGGAGGGACTACAATGAGCAGTTCTTC

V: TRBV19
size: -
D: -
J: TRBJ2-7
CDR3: CASSLQVNYEQYF
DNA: TGTGCCAGTAGCTTACAGGTAAACTACGAGCAGTACTTC

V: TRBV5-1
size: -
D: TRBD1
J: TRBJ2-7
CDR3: CASSRGQDYEQYF
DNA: TGCGCCAGCAGCCGTGGACAGGACTACGAGCAGTACTTC

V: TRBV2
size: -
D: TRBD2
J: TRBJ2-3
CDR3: CASNFGGEGDTQYF
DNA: TGTGCCAGCAACTTCGGGGGGGAAGGAGATACGCAGTATTTT

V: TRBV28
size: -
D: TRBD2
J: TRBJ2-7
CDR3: CASRYDRVGTSGIYEQYF
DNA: TGTGCCAGCAGATATGACAGGGTGGGGACTAGCGGAATATACGAGCAGTACTTC

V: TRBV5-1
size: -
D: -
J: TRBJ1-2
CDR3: CASSISGAEVSLGGYTF
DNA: TGCGCCAGCAGCATATCAGGGGCGGAGGTTTCGTTAGGCGGCTACACCTTC

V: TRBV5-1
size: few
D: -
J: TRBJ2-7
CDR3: CASSFKPRDEQYF
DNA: TGCGCCAGCAGCTTTAAGCCCCGGGACGAGCAGTACTTC

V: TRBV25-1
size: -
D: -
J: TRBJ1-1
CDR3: CASSAPRRTTEAFF
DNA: TGTGCCAGCAGTGCCCCGAGGCGAACCACTGAAGCTTTCTTT

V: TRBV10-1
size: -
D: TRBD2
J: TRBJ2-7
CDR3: CSRGGRQSSYEQYF
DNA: TGCTCGAGGGGCGGGAGGCAGAGCTCCTACGAGCAGTACTTC

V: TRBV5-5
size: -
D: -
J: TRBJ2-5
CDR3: CASSLSGTRGTGETQYF
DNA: TGTGCCAGCAGCTTGTCCGGGACTAGGGGGACAGGGGAGACCCAGTACTTC

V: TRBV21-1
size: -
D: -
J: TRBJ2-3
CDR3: CASRPGTSHLGRTQYF
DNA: TGTGCCAGCAGACCCGGGACTAGCCATTTGGGACGTACGCAGTATTTT

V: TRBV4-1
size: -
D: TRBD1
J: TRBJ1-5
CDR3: CASSLGTGNQPQHF
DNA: TGCGCCAGCAGCCTCGGGACAGGGAATCAGCCCCAGCATTTT

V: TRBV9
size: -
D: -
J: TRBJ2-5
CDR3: CASSPSDSKETQYF
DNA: TGTGCCAGCAGTCCCTCGGACAGTAAAGAGACCCAGTACTTC

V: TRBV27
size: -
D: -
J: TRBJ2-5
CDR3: CASSLARGETQYF
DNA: TGTGCCAGCAGTTTAGCCCGAGGAGAGACCCAGTACTTC

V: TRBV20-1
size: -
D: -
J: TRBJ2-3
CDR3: CSAFHTDTQYF
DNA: TGCAGTGCTTTTCACACAGATACGCAGTATTTT

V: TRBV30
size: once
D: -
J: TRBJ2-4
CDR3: CAQTLADLGNIQYF
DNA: TGTGCCCAGACCTTAGCGGATTTGGGGAACATTCAGTACTTC

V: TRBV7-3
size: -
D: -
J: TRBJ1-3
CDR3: CASSIDWGNTIYF
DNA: TGTGCCAGCAGCATAGACTGGGGAAACACCATATATTTT

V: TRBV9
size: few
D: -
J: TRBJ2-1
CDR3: CASSVGGDNEQFF
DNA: TGTGCCAGCAGCGTAGGCGGGGACAATGAGCAGTTCTTC

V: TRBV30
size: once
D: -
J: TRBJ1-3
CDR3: CAWSTSGVLDTIYF
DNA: TGTGCCTGGAGCACGTCAGGGGTCTTGGACACCATATATTTT

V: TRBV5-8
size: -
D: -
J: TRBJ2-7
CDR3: CASSLVSEQYF
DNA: TGTGCCAGCAGCTTAGTTAGCGAGCAGTACTTC

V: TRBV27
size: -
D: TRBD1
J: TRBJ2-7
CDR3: CASSLVGDSPLEQYF
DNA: TGTGCCAGCAGTTTAGTCGGGGACAGTCCTTTGGAGCAGTACTTC

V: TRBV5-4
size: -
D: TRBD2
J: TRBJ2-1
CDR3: CASSLNPAGGPNEQFF
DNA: TGTGCCAGCAGCTTGAACCCAGCGGGAGGGCCCAATGAGCAGTTCTTC

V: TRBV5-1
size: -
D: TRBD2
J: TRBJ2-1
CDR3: CASSLTSGVYNEQFF
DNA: TGCGCCAGCAGCCTGACTAGCGGGGTGTACAATGAGCAGTTCTTC

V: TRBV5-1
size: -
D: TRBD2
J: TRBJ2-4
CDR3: CASSWGGENIQYF
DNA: TGCGCCAGCAGCTGGGGGGGGGAAAACATTCAGTACTTC

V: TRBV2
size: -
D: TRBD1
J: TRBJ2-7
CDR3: CASSASGTGKYEQYF
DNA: TGTGCCAGCAGCGCCTCCGGGACAGGCAAGTACGAGCAGTACTTC

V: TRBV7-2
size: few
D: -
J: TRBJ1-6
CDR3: CASSPGDHSPLHF
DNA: TGTGCCAGCAGCCCGGGGGACCACTCACCCCTCCACTTT

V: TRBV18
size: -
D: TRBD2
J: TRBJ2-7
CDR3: CASSLSGRAYEQYF
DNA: TGTGCCAGTTCCCTTAGCGGGAGGGCCTACGAGCAGTACTTC